The present T cell receptor beta chain was sequenced within a study of blood T cells in healthy people across ages. Study-level results: Estimates based on one million T cells were treated as lower bounds.

From germline, CDR1 is SGHVS and CDR2 FQNEAQ. Trimming left V 5 bases short and J 9 bases short, with 28 bases between. The CDR3 is 17 residues long. Alongside a J-beta primer mix, a sample-barcoded 5' primer served in a second PCR lasting about 7 to 11 cycles. TCRdb itself ran the 5' RACE reads through MiXCR, one entry per CDR3 protein. Of 750,000 or so distinct CDR3 sequences in the sample, 20% to 25% are singletons; the top ten hold 9.4%. With respect to this clonotype: Its antigen is undetermined.

The same sample was also studied in work on T cells of mothers and their children.

The chain has TRBV7-8 and TRBJ1-2, with a weak D call TRBD1 (6 bases). The source is a boy aged 5 to 17 in good health. The sample was blood. DNA for the CDR3: TGTGCCAGCAGCCCATACAGGGTTAAAAGCGGCCTCAGAAGCTACACCTTC. Translation gives CASSPYRVKSGLRSYTF.